One and the same sample provided the 21 T cell receptor beta chains below, sequenced in a study of identical twins. TCRdb re-derived calls from the 5' RACE reads in MiXCR, one entry per CDR3 protein. Of 1.5 million to 2 million distinct CDR3 sequences listed, about 32% are singletons. The sequencing sample was made of cord blood. These receptors were taken from a newborn girl in good health.

This clonotype was detected once. No DNA is shown, since the ends of the CDR3 on it are uncertain; the CDR3 is the one TCRdb lists. The chain uses TRBV24-1 and TRBJ2-2; TRBD1 is the table's D call, not checked against the DNA. The CDR3 is made up of 15 amino acids, end residues included. Looked up from germline, CDR1 is KGHDR and CDR2 is SFDVKD. CDR3 protein: CATSVPGKGAGELFF.

The V and J genes are TRBV7-2 and TRBJ1-1, with D possibly being TRBD1 (6 bases). The germline gives CDR1 SGHTA, CDR2 FQGNSA. This CDR3 spans 15 amino acids. V shed 2 bases and J shed 1 base, with 11 bases lying between them. CDR3 nucleotides: TGTGCCAGCAGCTTATACTCCAGGGGGAACACTGAAGCTTTCTTT. As protein: CASSLYSRGNTEAFF. The full variable domain, with the rest looked up from reference TRBV7-2 and TRBJ1-1, is GAGVSQSPSNKVTEKGKDVELRCDPISGHTALYWYRQSLGQGLEFLIYFQGNSAPDKSGLPSDRFSAERTGGSVSTLTIQRTQQEDSAVYLCASSLYSRGNTEAFFGQGTRLTVV.

The chain has TRBV3-1 and TRBJ1-4; D not certain. Between the trimmed V and J ends, which lost 4 bases and 7 bases, there was a span of 10 bases. Per germline, CDR1 LGHDT and CDR2 YNNKEL (reference sequence). The CDR3 spans 13 residues. The CDR3 region is CASSRGISEKLFF. As DNA, the CDR3 is TGTGCCAGCAGCCGAGGGATCAGTGAAAAACTGTTTTTT.

This clonotype was counted a few times. This rearrangement joins TRBV2 to TRBJ1-2; D uncertain. Germline CDR1 SNHLY, CDR2 FYNNEI. The V and J ends lost 0 bases and 3 bases respectively, with 8 bases between them. The CDR3 covers 14 residues. The CDR3 loop reads CASSEAPRHYGYTF. The CDR3 coding sequence is TGTGCCAGCAGTGAAGCGCCAAGGCACTATGGCTACACCTTC.

There are a few counts of this clonotype. V usage is TRBV21-1 and J usage is TRBJ2-3. TRBV21-1 is a pseudogene locus. The CDR3 runs 16 residues. The CDR3 sequence: CASSNPELLGPDTQYF. In DNA form, the CDR3 reads TGTGCCAGCAGCAATCCGGAGCTGTTGGGCCCAGATACGCAGTATTTT.

CDR3 sequence reads: CASSFEGRGPYEQYF. The CDR3 coding sequence is TGTGCCAGCAGTTTCGAGGGCAGGGGGCCCTACGAGCAGTACTTC. The chain recombines TRBV28 with TRBJ2-7, with TRBD1 identical over 8 bases. Trimming cost V 3 bases and J 2 bases; bases outside gene matches: 6. This CDR3 is built from 15 residues. Per the germline V gene, CDR1 is MDHEN and CDR2 is SYDVKM.

This clonotype turned up a few times. The CDR3 region has the DNA TGTGCCACCAGTGATTTAGCCAGCCCCAATCAGCCCCAGCATTTT. Translated: CATSDLASPNQPQHF. The genes are TRBV24-1 and TRBJ1-5; D remains unclear. V lost 1 base, J lost 3 bases, and 9 bases lay in between. The CDR3 runs 15 residues. The germline V gene has CDR1 KGHDR and CDR2 SFDVKD.

The chain carries TRBV7-2 and TRBJ2-1; 11 bases match TRBD2. CDR3 length equals 15 residues. Germline V gene data show CDR1 as SGHTA and CDR2 as FQGNSA. With V trimmed by 5 bases and J by 6 bases, 6 bases remained unmatched. The CDR3 DNA sequence: TGTGCCAGCAGCAGACTAGCGGGATCAGGCAATGAGCAGTTCTTC. Its translation: CASSRLAGSGNEQFF.

The chain joins TRBV4-2 to TRBJ2-1, with D unresolved. In germline, CDR1 is LGHNA, CDR2 YNFKEQ. Between the trimmed V and J ends, which lost 4 bases and 8 bases, there was a span of 21 bases. This CDR3 region has 16 residues. The DNA for the CDR3 is TGTGCCAGCAGCCGGATCCCGGCAGCACCGGAGTATGAGCAGTTCTTC. This gives the protein CASSRIPAAPEYEQFF.

A note on this clonotype: At one end the junction does not follow the germline gene, possibly because of a read error. The chain is built from TRBV12-3 or TRBV12-4 and TRBJ2-7; no reliable D call. The CDR3 extends over 13 amino acids. CDR3 residues: CVSSLEPSYEQYF. In nucleotides, the CDR3 is TGTGTCAGCAGTTTGGAGCCATCCTACGAGCAGTACTTC.

The chain employs TRBV5-1 and TRBJ2-7, with D maybe TRBD1 (6 bases). The CDR3 spans 14 residues. Germline V gives CDR1 SGHRS, CDR2 YFSETQ. V lost 4 bases to trimming and J lost 4 bases, with 15 bases between them. The CDR3 region has the DNA TGCGCCAGCAGCGTCCGGGACAAGGTTTACGAGCAGTACTTC. This translates into CASSVRDKVYEQYF.

This clonotype turned up a few times. The genes are TRBV4-2 and TRBJ2-3; no clear D. The germline CDR1 and CDR2 sequences are LGHNA and YNFKEQ. The CDR3 consists of 12 residues. The V and J ends lost 3 bases and 6 bases respectively, with 7 bases between them. The CDR3 region is CASSHPLDTQYF. The CDR3 DNA reads as TGTGCCAGCAGCCACCCCTTGGATACGCAGTATTTT.

There are a few counts of this clonotype. The J gene is TRBJ2-1, the V gene TRBV20-1, with 14 bases that match TRBD2. The germline V gene has CDR1 DFQATT and CDR2 SNEGSKA (reference sequence). The CDR3 is made up of 21 amino acids. Losses at the gene ends were 0 bases for V and 2 bases for J; bases not matched to a gene: 15. The CDR3 DNA is TGCAGTGCTAGAGATTACTCCCCGGGACTAGCGGGGGTCCCCACCTACAATGAGCAGTTCTTC. Its translation is CSARDYSPGLAGVPTYNEQFF.

As regards this clonotype: Mismatch with germline at one junction end may stem from a read error. This rearrangement joins TRBV5-1 to TRBJ2-3; maybe TRBD2 (7 bases). Germline CDR1 SGHRS, CDR2 YFSETQ. The CDR3 length is 17 residues. CDR3 in amino acids: CASSPGLAADRTDMQYF. CDR3 nucleotide sequence: TGCGCCAGCAGCCCCGGGCTAGCGGCAGATAGGACAGATATGCAGTATTTT.

In this sample, this clonotype turned up a few times. The chain has TRBV11-2 and TRBJ2-4; unclear D gene. CDR3 length equals 17 residues. V shed 3 bases and J shed 0 bases, with 15 bases lying between them. CDR1 and CDR2 from the germline V gene are SGHAT and FQNNGV. CDR3 in amino acids: CASSFPPDRLAKNIQYF. CDR3 nucleotide sequence: TGTGCCAGCAGCTTTCCCCCGGATAGACTAGCCAAAAACATTCAGTACTTC.

Of note for this clonotype: Without the conserved terminal phenylalanine or tryptophan, this CDR3 likely stems from a read error. The V gene is TRBV9, the J gene TRBJ2-3; D is unresolved. Trimming removed 0 bases at V and 0 bases at J, with 5 bases between. CDR3 length: 14 residues. Germline V CDR1 and CDR2: SGDLS, YYNGEE. The CDR3 spells CASSVGASTDTQYL. CDR3 bases: TGTGCCAGCAGCGTAGGGGCTAGCACAGATACGCAGTATTTA.

V and J are TRBV14 and TRBJ2-5; 13 bases line up with TRBD2. The V gene's germline CDR1 is SGHDN and CDR2 FVKESK. Unmatched junction bases numbered 12, after V lost 0 bases and J lost 11 bases. The CDR3 contains 17 residues. The CDR3 spells CASSQDYGTSGINEQYF. For the CDR3, the DNA is TGTGCCAGCAGCCAAGATTACGGGACTAGCGGGATCAATGAGCAGTACTTC.

Ten or more counts support this clonotype. The gene calls are TRBV7-2 and TRBJ2-1, with D uncertain. V was cut by 2 bases and J by 0 bases, with 8 bases left in between. Germline CDR1 and CDR2: SGHTA and FQGNSA. The CDR3 runs to 15 residues. Here the CDR3 DNA reads TGTGCCAGCAGCTTAAGGCAGACCTCCTACAATGAGCAGTTCTTC. Amino acid sequence: CASSLRQTSYNEQFF.

Details on this clonotype: Because the CDR3's place on the DNA is in doubt, the DNA is left out and the CDR3 is given as listed by TCRdb. The chain is built from TRBV21-1 and TRBJ1-4; the DNA was not used to check the table's D call, TRBD1. TRBV21-1 represents a pseudogene. The length of the CDR3 is 15 amino acids, counting both ends. The CDR3 reads CASSKWGQGNEKLFF.

This clonotype has just a few counts. This chain uses TRBV15 with TRBJ1-4; the D is unclear. Trimming stripped 3 bases from V and 0 bases from J, with 8 bases between. Germline values: CDR1 LNHNV, CDR2 YYDKDF (reference sequence). The CDR3 is 15 amino acids. CDR3 in DNA: TGTGCCACCAGCAGGAGACATACAACTAATGAAAAACTGTTTTTT. As protein: CATSRRHTTNEKLFF. Using reference TRBV15 and TRBJ1-4 for the parts outside the CDR3, the full variable domain is DAMVIQNPRYQVTQFGKPVTLSCSQTLNHNVMYWYQQKSSQAPKLLFHYYDKDFNNEADTPDNFQSRRPNTSFCFLDIRSPGLGDTAMYLCATSRRHTTNEKLFFGSGTQLSVL.

This clonotype has a count of ten or more. The rearrangement links TRBV25-1 to TRBJ1-6; no clear D. V was clipped by 3 bases and J by 4 bases, with 7 bases between them. The CDR3 is 14 amino acids. CDR1 and CDR2 (germline): MGHDK, SYGVNS. DNA for the CDR3: TGTGCCAGCAGTGAGAGAGGGTATAATTCACCCCTCCACTTT. Protein product: CASSERGYNSPLHF.